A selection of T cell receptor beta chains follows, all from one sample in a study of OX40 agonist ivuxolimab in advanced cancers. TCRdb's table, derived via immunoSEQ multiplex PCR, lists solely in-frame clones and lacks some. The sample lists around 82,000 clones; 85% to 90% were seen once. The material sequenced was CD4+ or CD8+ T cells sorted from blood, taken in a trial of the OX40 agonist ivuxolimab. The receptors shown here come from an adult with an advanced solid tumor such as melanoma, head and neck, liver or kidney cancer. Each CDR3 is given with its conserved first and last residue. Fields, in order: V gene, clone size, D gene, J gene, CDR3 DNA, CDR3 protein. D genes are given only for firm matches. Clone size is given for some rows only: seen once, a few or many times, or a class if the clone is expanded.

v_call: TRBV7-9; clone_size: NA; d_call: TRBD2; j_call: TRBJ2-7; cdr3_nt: TGTGCCAGCAGCACGACCTATAGCGGGATCAACGAGCAGTACTTC; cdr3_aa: CASSTTYSGINEQYF
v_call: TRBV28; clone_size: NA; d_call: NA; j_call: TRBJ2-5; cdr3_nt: TGTGCCAGCAGCCGACACCAAGAGACCCAGTACTTC; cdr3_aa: CASSRHQETQYF
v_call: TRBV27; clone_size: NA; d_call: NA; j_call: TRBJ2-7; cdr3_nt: TGTGCCAGCAGTTCCATTATTGAATCCTACGAGCAGTACTTC; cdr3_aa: CASSSIIESYEQYF
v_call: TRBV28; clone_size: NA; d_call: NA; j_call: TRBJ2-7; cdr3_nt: TGTGCCAGCAGTTTACGGCCGACAGATCCCTTGGGCGACGAGCAGTACTTC; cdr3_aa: CASSLRPTDPLGDEQYF
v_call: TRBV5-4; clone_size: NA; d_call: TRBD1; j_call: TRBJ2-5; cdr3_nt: TGTGCCAGCAGATTGGACAGGGGGCGGCGAGAGACCCAGTACTTC; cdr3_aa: CASRLDRGRRETQYF
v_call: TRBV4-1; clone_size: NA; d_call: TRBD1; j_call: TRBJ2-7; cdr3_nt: TGCGCCAGCAGCCAAGTGTCCGGGACAGGGTCTTTCTACGAGCAGTACTTC; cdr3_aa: CASSQVSGTGSFYEQYF
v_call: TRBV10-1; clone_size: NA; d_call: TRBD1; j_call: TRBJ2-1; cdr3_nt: TGCGCCAGCAGTGAGACGGACAGGGGAGGGGGTGGGCAGTTCTTC; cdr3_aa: CASSETDRGGGGQFF
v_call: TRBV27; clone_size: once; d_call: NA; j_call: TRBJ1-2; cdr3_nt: TGTGCCACGCTGGGGGGCTATGGCTACACCTTC; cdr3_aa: CATLGGYGYTF
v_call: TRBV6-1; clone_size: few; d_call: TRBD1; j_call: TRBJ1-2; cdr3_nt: TGTGCCAGCAGTCCCCAGGGGGGGACCCCGGCCGTGGAATACTTC; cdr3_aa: CASSPQGGTPAVEYF
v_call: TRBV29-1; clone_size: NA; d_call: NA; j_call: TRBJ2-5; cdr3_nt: TGCAGCGTTGCGACTGCAGAGACCCAGTACTTC; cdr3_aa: CSVATAETQYF
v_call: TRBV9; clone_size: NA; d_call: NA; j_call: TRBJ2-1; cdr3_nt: TGTGCCAGCTCGCCAGGAACGTACTATGAGCAGTTCTTC; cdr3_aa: CASSPGTYYEQFF
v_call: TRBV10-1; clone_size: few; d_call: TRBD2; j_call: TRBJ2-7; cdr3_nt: TGCGCCAGTGTAGCGGGAGATCTCGAGCAGTACTTC; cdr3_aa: CASVAGDLEQYF
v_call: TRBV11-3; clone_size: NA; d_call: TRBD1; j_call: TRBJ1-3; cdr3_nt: TGTGCCAGCAGGTCTTCGGACAGGTCCTCTGGAAACACCATATATTTT; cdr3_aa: CASRSSDRSSGNTIYF
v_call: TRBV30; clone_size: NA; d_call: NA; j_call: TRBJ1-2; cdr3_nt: TGTGCCTGGAGTGTTGGGGTAGAGGGTTATGGCTACACCTTC; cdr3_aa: CAWSVGVEGYGYTF
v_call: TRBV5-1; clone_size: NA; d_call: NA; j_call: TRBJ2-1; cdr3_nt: TGCGCCAGCAGCTTCCGGAGCCGGGTTGAGTGGTCCGCGAGGGATGAGCAGTTCTTC; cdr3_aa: CASSFRSRVEWSARDEQFF
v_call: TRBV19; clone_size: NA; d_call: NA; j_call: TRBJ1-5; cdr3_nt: TGTGCCAGTAGTATAGAGGACAACTATCACCCCCAGCATTTT; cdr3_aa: CASSIEDNYHPQHF
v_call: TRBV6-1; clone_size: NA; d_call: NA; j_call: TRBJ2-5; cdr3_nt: TGTGCCAGCAGTGAAGTCGGGGGAGGGACCCAGTACTTC; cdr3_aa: CASSEVGGGTQYF
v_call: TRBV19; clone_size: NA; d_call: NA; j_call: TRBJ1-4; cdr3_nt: TGTGCCAGTAGTCGCCTAGACCGAAATGAAAAACTGTTTTTT; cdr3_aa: CASSRLDRNEKLFF
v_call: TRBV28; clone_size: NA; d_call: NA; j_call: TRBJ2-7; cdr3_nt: TGTGCCAGCAGCCCAACCCCTCGGTTTGGTATGATCTACGAGCAGTACTTC; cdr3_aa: CASSPTPRFGMIYEQYF
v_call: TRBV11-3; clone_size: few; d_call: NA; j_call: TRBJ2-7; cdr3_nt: TGTGCCAGCAGCTTGGATGTCCCCAATTACTACGAGCAGTACTTC; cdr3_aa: CASSLDVPNYYEQYF
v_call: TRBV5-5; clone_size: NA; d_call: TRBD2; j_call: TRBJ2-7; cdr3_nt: TGTGCCAGCAGCTCACTCGGGGGGATCTACGAGCAGTACTTC; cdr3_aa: CASSSLGGIYEQYF
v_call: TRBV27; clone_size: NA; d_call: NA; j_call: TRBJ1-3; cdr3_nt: TGTGCCAGCAGAGGGGCCGGAAACACCATATATTTT; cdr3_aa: CASRGAGNTIYF
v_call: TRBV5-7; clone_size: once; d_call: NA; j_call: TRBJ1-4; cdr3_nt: TGTGCCAGCAGCTTGAGGATGGGGAAACTGTTTTTT; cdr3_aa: CASSLRMGKLFF
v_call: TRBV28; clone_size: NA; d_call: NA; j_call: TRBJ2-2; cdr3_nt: TGTGCCAGCAGTTTTTTATCGGCCTACTCGAACACCGGGGAGCTGTTTTTT; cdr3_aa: CASSFLSAYSNTGELFF
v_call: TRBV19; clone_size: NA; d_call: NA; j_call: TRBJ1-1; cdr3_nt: TGTGCCAGTAGTTTTGATATGAACACTGAAGCTTTCTTT; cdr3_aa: CASSFDMNTEAFF
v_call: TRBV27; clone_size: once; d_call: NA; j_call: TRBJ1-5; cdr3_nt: TGTGCCAGCAGTTTGGGGGTGAGGAATCAGCCCCAGCATTTT; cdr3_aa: CASSLGVRNQPQHF
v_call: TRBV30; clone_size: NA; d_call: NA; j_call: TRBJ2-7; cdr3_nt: TGTGCCTGGAGTACCTCCCTCGACGAGCAGTACTTC; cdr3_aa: CAWSTSLDEQYF
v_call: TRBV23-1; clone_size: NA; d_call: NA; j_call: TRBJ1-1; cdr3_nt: TGCGCCAGCAGTCCCTGCGTCGGGGTCATGAACACTGAAGCTTTCTTT; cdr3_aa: CASSPCVGVMNTEAFF
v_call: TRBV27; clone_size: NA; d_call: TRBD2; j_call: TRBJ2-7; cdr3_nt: TGTGCCAGCAGTTTTAGTGGGAGGGCCCACGAGCAGTACTTC; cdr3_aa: CASSFSGRAHEQYF
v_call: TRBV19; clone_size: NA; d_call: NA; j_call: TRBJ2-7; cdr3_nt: TGTGCCAGTAGTATAGGTACAGGGCCGACCTACGAGCAGTACTTC; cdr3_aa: CASSIGTGPTYEQYF
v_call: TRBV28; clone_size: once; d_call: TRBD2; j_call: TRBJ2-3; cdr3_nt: TGTGCCAGCAGTCAAATGAAGGGCGGGGACTACACAGATACGCAGTATTTT; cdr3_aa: CASSQMKGGDYTDTQYF
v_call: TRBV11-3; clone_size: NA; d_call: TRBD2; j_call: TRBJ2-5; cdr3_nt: TGTGCCAGCAGCTTTTCTAGCGGGAGTGGGGAGACCCAGTACTTC; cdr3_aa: CASSFSSGSGETQYF
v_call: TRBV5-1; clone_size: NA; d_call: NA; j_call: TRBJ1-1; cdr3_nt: TGCGCCAGCAGCTTGTGGGGAGGGTACTCTGAAGCTTTCTTT; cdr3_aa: CASSLWGGYSEAFF
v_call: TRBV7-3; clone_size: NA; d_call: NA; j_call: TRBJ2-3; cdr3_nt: TGTGCCAGCAGCACCGGACGCACAGATACGCAGTATTTT; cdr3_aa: CASSTGRTDTQYF
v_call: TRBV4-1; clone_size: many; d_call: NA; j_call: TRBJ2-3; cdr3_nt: TGCGCCAGCAGACACGACACAGATACGCAGTATTTT; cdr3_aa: CASRHDTDTQYF